This is a list of T cell receptor beta chains from one sample in a study of graft-versus-host responses after intestinal transplantation. Measured with immunoSEQ multiplex PCR; TCRdb has only the in-frame clones, and not every one. The data contain about 71,000 clones, around 90% of them singletons. The antigens for these receptors are not known. The sample here was unstimulated CD8+ T cells sorted from spleen or lymph node cells, taken before intestinal transplant. These receptors were taken from a human donor who received an intestinal transplant. Both conserved end residues are part of each CDR3. Each record gives: CDR3 protein, CDR3 DNA, V gene, J gene, clone size, D gene. A D gene is named only where the DNA matches it firmly. Only some rows state a clone size, as once, few, many or a class for expanded clones.

CASTPGTGSYEQYF	TGTGCCAGCACCCCCGGGACTGGCTCCTACGAGCAGTACTTC	TRBV9	TRBJ2-7	.	.
CASSSPYEQYF	TGTGCCAGCAGCTCCCCTTACGAGCAGTACTTC	TRBV11-2	TRBJ2-7	.	.
CASSHNGTGNEKLFF	TGTGCCAGCAGCCACAACGGGACAGGGAATGAAAAACTGTTTTTT	TRBV7-9	TRBJ1-4	.	TRBD1
CASSDGGGYTF	TGTGCCAGCAGTGACGGGGGCGGCTACACCTTC	TRBV6-4	TRBJ1-2	.	.
CASSGVGQGAGGTYEQYF	TGTGCCAGCAGCGGGGTGGGACAGGGGGCCGGGGGGACCTACGAGCAGTACTTC	TRBV7-9	TRBJ2-7	.	TRBD1
CASSWTPAGLQETQYF	TGTGCCAGCAGCTGGACCCCAGCCGGACTGCAAGAGACCCAGTACTTC	TRBV7-9	TRBJ2-5	.	.
CASSHSLSASELSEQFF	TGCGCCAGCAGCCATTCCCTCTCGGCAAGCGAGTTAAGTGAGCAGTTCTTC	TRBV4-1	TRBJ2-1	.	.
CASSQEGGVSNQPQHF	TGCGCCAGCAGCCAAGAAGGGGGGGTTAGCAATCAGCCCCAGCATTTT	TRBV4-1	TRBJ1-5	once	.
CASSRDRDYGYTF	TGTGCCAGCAGCCGCGACAGGGATTATGGCTACACCTTC	TRBV5-8	TRBJ1-2	once	TRBD1
CASSIVGQGRQPQHF	TGTGCCAGTAGTATAGTAGGCCAGGGAAGGCAGCCCCAGCATTTT	TRBV19	TRBJ1-5	once	.
CASSGHVYGYTF	TGTGCCAGCAGCGGACACGTCTATGGCTACACCTTC	TRBV9	TRBJ1-2	.	.
CASSPRTGTYEQYF	TGTGCCAGCAGCCCACGGACAGGGACCTACGAGCAGTACTTC	TRBV5-6	TRBJ2-7	few	TRBD1
CSVTMAGQGDYEQYF	TGCAGCGTCACCATGGCGGGACAGGGGGACTACGAGCAGTACTTC	TRBV29-1	TRBJ2-7	.	TRBD1
CASSVPLDRPSGANVLTF	TGTGCCAGCAGCGTACCCCTGGACAGGCCCTCTGGGGCCAACGTCCTGACTTTC	TRBV9	TRBJ2-6	once	TRBD1
CASSPASVNEQFF	TGTGCCAGTAGTCCCGCTAGCGTGAATGAGCAGTTCTTC	TRBV19	TRBJ2-1	.	.
CASSLVGGVGGGMWYF	TGTGCCAGCAGCTTAGTAGGGGGGGTAGGGGGAGGCATGTGGTACTTC	TRBV11-2	TRBJ2-7	.	.
CSVEGGGDSYGYTF	TGCAGCGTTGAAGGTGGAGGGGATTCGTATGGCTACACCTTC	TRBV29-1	TRBJ1-2	.	.
CASSQAGRSEKLFF	TGTGCCAGCAGCCAAGCGGGGAGGAGCGAAAAACTGTTTTTT	TRBV4-2	TRBJ1-4	.	.
CASGSGQGINYGYTF	TGTGCTAGTGGTTCCGGACAGGGTATCAACTATGGCTACACCTTC	TRBV12-5	TRBJ1-2	.	TRBD1
CASSVVQRGDTDTQYF	TGTGCCAGCAGCGTAGTGCAGCGGGGGGACACAGATACGCAGTATTTT	TRBV9	TRBJ2-3	.	TRBD2